This T cell receptor (beta chain) was recorded in a study of blood T cell repertoires in COVID-19. Using immunoSEQ multiplex PCR, the repertoire was profiled, and TCRdb retains in-frame clones only, with some absent. The data show 400,000 to 450,000 clones, 80% to 90% seen once. Germline CDR1 reads WNHNN; CDR2 reads SYGVQD (reference sequence). The CDR3 covers 18 residues. V shed 2 bases, J shed 4 bases, and the junction held 13 bases outside the gene matches. Sequencing was performed on peripheral blood. The rearrangement links TRBV10-1 to TRBJ2-1; TRBD2 aligns across 8 bases. The TCR sequence derives from a woman aged 25 to 39 with active or convalescent COVID-19. The CDR3 region is CASSETLGISGKYNEQFF. Written as DNA, the CDR3 is TGCGCCAGCAGTGAGACTTTAGGGATTAGCGGGAAATACAATGAGCAGTTCTTC.